One TCR beta chain is described in this entry. Its antigen remains unidentified. No quality values exist for individual bases; no much larger clone is one base distant. The collaborating institutions used their own protocols to collect whole blood in K2EDTA tubes. For TCRbeta analysis, collaborators shipped samples as frozen whole blood, isolated PBMCs, or DNA extracted from either of those sample types. The record originates from a study of blood T cell repertoires in COVID-19 (dated by TCRdb to 2019 to 2021). Background on the whole study: Samples covering the acute and convalescent phases of COVID-19 were provided by collaborators in the United States, Italy and Spain. Where available, HLA class I and class II types were obtained from metadata supplied by the sample provider rather than from assay-based typing. The prospective study material was composed of cDNA or gDNA derived from T cells, B-cell-depleted T cells, or PBMCs. Samples were obtained from the ongoing ImmuneRACE study (first 160 participants) and from 1,000 to 1,500 subjects provided by 6 global collaborators. The repertoires were released in a freely available public database intended as a resource for research on the immune response to SARS-CoV-2. Sample metadata almost always included a de-identified subject ID, COVID-19 status, age in years and sex. Deeply sampled blood TCRbeta repertoires from subjects exposed to, actively infected with, or recovered from COVID-19 were included in the dataset. What the work shows at the level of the full study, not this receptor alone: The quantity of clinical and demographic metadata differed by source and by participant and was supplied without curation.

Via the germline V gene (reference sequence), CDR1 is LNHNV and CDR2 YYDKDF. Trimming takes 0 bases from V and 4 bases from J, and the germline ends sit 7 bases apart. The CDR3 sequence holds 13 residues, the cysteine and phenylalanine included. Just CDR3 DNA is preserved here, 39 bases in frame from base 1. TCRbeta CDR3 regions were amplified from genomic DNA by means of the immunoSEQ Assay, a bias-controlled multiplex PCR. The study's own analysis went as follows. Within the assay, amplification of reference gene primers was used to estimate how many nucleated cells each sample contained. To quantify the absolute abundance of each unique TCRbeta CDR3 rearrangement, sequence reads were collapsed and filtered. For each sample, productive Simpson clonality was calculated by taking the square root of Simpson's diversity index across productive rearrangements. TCRdb mirrors the immuneACCESS table, restricted to in-frame sequences. Some clones are absent from its copies; in checked studies, under half trace to an unresolved V gene, and the reason for the others is unknown. The DNA gave D and trimming, while V, J and clone size come from that table. The table for this sample lists over 200,000 clones; over 75% of them were counted only once. Roughly 0.8% of the sample is taken by the ten largest.

This TCR was recovered from a woman aged 30 to 39 with acute or convalescent COVID-19. The chain is assembled from TRBV15 and TRBJ2-7; a confident D gene designation cannot be given. Sequencing input: peripheral blood. The CDR3 in this case is CATSRDSEYEQYF. The nucleotide sequence is TGTGCCACCAGCAGAGATTCGGAGTACGAGCAGTACTTC.